These 19 T cell receptor beta chains originate from one sample sequenced in a study of blood T cell repertoires in COVID-19. The repertoire was sequenced with immunoSEQ multiplex PCR; TCRdb's copy has only in-frame clones and lacks some. The sample shows around 300,000 clones, roughly 89% of them seen only once. Sequenced sample: PBMCs or T cells enriched from blood (not recorded which). The receptors come from a woman in her 30s who had recovered from COVID-19.

The chain is built from TRBV10-3 and TRBJ1-2; TRBD1 matches at 7 bases. Germline V gene sequence: CDR1 ENHRY, CDR2 SYGVKD. J gave up 2 bases and V 6 bases, and 3 bases lay outside the gene matches. CDR3 length: 13 amino acids. As DNA, the CDR3 is TGTGCCATCAGCATGACAGGGAACTATGGCTACACCTTC. This encodes CAISMTGNYGYTF.

This sequence joins TRBV25-1 and TRBJ2-5; D might be TRBD1 (6 bases). Germline V gene sequence: CDR1 MGHDK, CDR2 SYGVNS. Trimming pared 3 bases from V and 5 bases from J, leaving 19 bases between. The length of the CDR3 is 16 residues. DNA of the CDR3: TGTGCCAGCAGTGAGCCGAAGGGGACATTTTCGGAGACCCAGTACTTC. It encodes CASSEPKGTFSETQYF.

This chain uses TRBV7-9 with TRBJ2-5; 14 bases match TRBD2. The germline CDR1 and CDR2 sequences are SEHNR and FQNEAQ (reference sequence). V lost 2 bases and J lost 8; bases outside the gene matches: 7. This CDR3 is 16 amino acids long. The CDR3 nucleotides read TGTGCCAGCAGCTTACTCCCGGGACTAGCGGGAGATACCCAGTACTTC. Its protein is CASSLLPGLAGDTQYF.

The chain is built from TRBV7-9 and TRBJ1-1, with 8 nucleotides matching TRBD1. CDR1 SEHNR and CDR2 FQNEAQ come from the germline V gene (reference sequence). J was trimmed by 5 bases and V by 4 bases; bases with no gene match: 9. The CDR3 is 15 amino acids. The CDR3: CASSSPTGAETEAFF. CDR3 nucleotide sequence: TGTGCCAGCAGCTCCCCGACAGGGGCGGAAACTGAAGCTTTCTTT.

This chain connects TRBV7-8 to TRBJ2-7, with TRBD1 matching 12 bases. With 5 bases clipped from V and 6 bases from J, the junction kept 5 bases outside the gene matches. Germline loops: CDR1 SGHVS, CDR2 FQNEAQ. CDR3 length equals 14 residues. This chain's CDR3 is CASSQPGQGAEQYF. The CDR3 coding sequence is TGTGCCAGCAGCCAACCGGGACAGGGGGCCGAGCAGTACTTC.

The chain is built from TRBV5-4 and TRBJ2-4, with D perhaps matching TRBD1 (5 bases). CDR1 and CDR2 from the germline V gene are SGHNT and YYREEE (reference sequence). There are 13 residues in the CDR3. Trimming shortened V by 2 bases and J by 5 bases, and 8 bases separated the two germline ends. The CDR3: CASSFLTENIQYF. CDR3 coding DNA: TGTGCCAGCAGCTTTCTGACAGAAAACATTCAGTACTTC.

This chain uses TRBV4-1 with TRBJ2-5; 12 bases match TRBD2. Germline V gives CDR1 MGHRA, CDR2 YSYEKL. This CDR3 has 20 residues. The ends lost 0 bases at V and 0 bases at J; junction bases unmatched: 11. CDR3 sequence: CASSQEPVGLAGPYQETQYF. The CDR3 DNA reads as TGCGCCAGCAGCCAAGAACCTGTGGGACTAGCGGGCCCGTACCAAGAGACCCAGTACTTC.

This clone was observed a handful of times. This rearrangement joins TRBV5-4 to TRBJ1-1, with 7 bases aligning to TRBD1. This CDR3 contains 17 residues. Germline V gene sequence: CDR1 SGHNT, CDR2 YYREEE (reference sequence). After removal of 5 bases from V and 6 bases from J, the junction contained 19 bases not matched to a gene. The chain's CDR3 is CASSHGFHRGGDAEAFF. The CDR3 DNA is TGTGCCAGCAGTCACGGATTTCACAGGGGCGGGGACGCTGAAGCTTTCTTT. Looking up the rest from reference TRBV5-4 and TRBJ1-1 gives the full variable domain: ETGVTQSPTHLIKTRGQQVTLRCSSQSGHNTVSWYQQALGQGPQFIFQYYREEENGRGNFPPRFSGLQFPNYSSELNVNALELDDSALYLCASSHGFHRGGDAEAFFGQGTRLTVV.

The gene calls are TRBV2 and TRBJ2-3; D perhaps matches TRBD2 (6 bases). The CDR3 totals 14 residues. Trimming took off 7 bases at V and 0 bases at J, with 11 bases between the two ends. CDR1 SNHLY and CDR2 FYNNEI come from the germline V gene. The CDR3 protein is CASKRDWSTDTQYF. DNA of the CDR3: TGTGCCAGCAAGAGGGACTGGAGCACAGATACGCAGTATTTT.

The chain carries TRBV7-9 and TRBJ2-7, with D possibly TRBD1 on 5 matching bases. Looked up from germline, CDR1 is SEHNR and CDR2 is FQNEAQ (reference sequence). V shed 3 bases and J shed 0 bases, with 9 bases lying between them. This CDR3 contains 14 residues. The CDR3 loop reads CASSFTGNSYEQYF. The CDR3 bases are TGTGCCAGCAGCTTTACAGGAAACTCCTACGAGCAGTACTTC.

The rearrangement joins TRBV11-2 to TRBJ2-1; 9 bases are a match to TRBD2. Germline CDR1 is SGHAT and CDR2 is FQNNGV. The CDR3 runs to 18 residues. The V gene end was trimmed by 5 bases and the J gene end by 5 bases; junction bases not matched to a gene: 16. CDR3 sequence: CASSPEIAGARANNEQFF. The DNA of the CDR3 is TGTGCCAGCAGCCCGGAAATAGCGGGAGCAAGGGCTAACAATGAGCAGTTCTTC. The complete variable domain, with remaining parts taken from reference TRBV11-2 and TRBJ2-1, reads EAGVAQSPRYKIIEKRQSVAFWCNPISGHATLYWYQQILGQGPKLLIQFQNNGVVDDSQLPKDRFSAERLKGVDSTLKIQPAKLEDSAVYLCASSPEIAGARANNEQFFGPGTRLTVL.

This sequence joins TRBV5-6 and TRBJ2-5; 8 nucleotides align to TRBD1. J lost 1 base, V lost 3 bases, and 8 bases had no gene match. Germline V lookup: CDR1 SGHDT, CDR2 YYEEEE. This CDR3 has 16 amino acids. The CDR3 DNA reads as TGTGCCAGCAGCTCGTACGGGACAGGCATCCAAGAGACCCAGTACTTC. Translating it yields CASSSYGTGIQETQYF.

The chain combines TRBV18 with TRBJ2-2; 7 bases are a match to TRBD2. J gave up 1 base and V 2 bases, and 4 bases lay outside the gene matches. The CDR3 runs 16 residues. CDR1 is KGHSH, CDR2 LQKENI, per germline. The CDR3: CASSPFPSGNTGELFF. Written as DNA, the CDR3 is TGTGCCAGCTCACCATTTCCTAGCGGGAACACCGGGGAGCTGTTTTTT.

V gene TRBV10-3 combines with J gene TRBJ2-3; a possible D gene is TRBD2 (5 bases). CDR3 size: 14 residues. CDR1 and CDR2 from the germline V gene are ENHRY and SYGVKD. Deletions cut 6 bases from V and 2 bases from J, with 12 bases between. CDR3 amino acids: CAISQQRDTDTQYF. The CDR3 nucleotides are TGTGCCATCAGCCAACAACGGGACACAGATACGCAGTATTTT.

This chain joins TRBV21-1 and TRBJ1-1. TRBV21-1 is given as a pseudogene. The CDR3 has 14 amino acids. DNA for the CDR3: TGTGCCAGCAGCAAAAGTAGGAGTCACACTGAAGCTTTCTTT. It yields the protein CASSKSRSHTEAFF.

V is TRBV2 and J is TRBJ1-5, with TRBD1 matching over 9 bases. Germline CDR1 reads SNHLY; CDR2 reads FYNNEI. The J segment lost 4 bases and the V segment lost 4 bases, leaving 2 bases of the junction unmatched. The CDR3 is 14 amino acids. This CDR3 reads CASSVGTGNQPQHF. CDR3 in DNA: TGTGCCAGCAGTGTCGGGACAGGGAATCAGCCCCAGCATTTT. Full variable domain (remainder filled in from reference TRBV2 and TRBJ1-5): EPEVTQTPSHQVTQMGQEVILRCVPISNHLYFYWYRQILGQKVEFLVSFYNNEISEKSEIFDDQFSVERPDGSNFTLKIRSTKLEDSAMYFCASSVGTGNQPQHFGDGTRLSIL.

The CDR3 sequence: CASSIPGLALTGELFF. DNA for the CDR3: TGCGCCAGCAGCATACCGGGACTAGCACTCACCGGGGAGCTGTTTTTT. The genes are TRBV5-1 and TRBJ2-2; the match to TRBD2 covers 9 bases. The CDR3 is 16 residues long. Germline V gene sequence: CDR1 SGHRS, CDR2 YFSETQ. V shed 4 bases, J shed 4 bases, and the junction held 8 bases outside the gene matches.

This clone showed up just a few times. J is TRBJ2-7 and V is TRBV5-4, with D tentatively TRBD1 (6 bases). V dropped 3 bases and J dropped 7 bases, with 14 bases sitting between them. The CDR3 loop spans 13 amino acids. The germline V gene encodes CDR1 SGHNT and CDR2 YYREEE (reference sequence). The CDR3 loop reads CASSSQGGEEQYF. The CDR3 coding sequence is TGTGCCAGCAGCTCGCAAGGGGGTGAGGAGCAGTACTTC.

J is TRBJ2-2 and V is TRBV7-9; 8 bases fit TRBD1. Germline V CDR1 and CDR2: SEHNR, FQNEAQ (reference sequence). The CDR3 loop spans 16 amino acids. V dropped 5 bases and J dropped 1; count of bases not matched to a gene: 6. CDR3 DNA: TGTGCCAGCAGCCACAGGGGGACGGTGAACACCGGGGAGCTGTTTTTT. Translating it yields CASSHRGTVNTGELFF. Full variable domain (rest looked up from reference TRBV7-9 and TRBJ2-2): DTGVSQNPRHKITKRGQNVTFRCDPISEHNRLYWYRQTLGQGPEFLTYFQNEAQLEKSRLLSDRFSAERPKGSFSTLEIQRTEQGDSAMYLCASSHRGTVNTGELFFGEGSRLTVL.